This T cell receptor (beta chain) is from a study of blood T cell repertoires in COVID-19. At the level of the study: Nucleic acid was either cDNA or gDNA, and it came from T cells, B-cell-depleted T cells, or PBMCs.

The V end lost 1 base, the J end lost 8 bases, and 8 bases lay between the germline ends. This CDR3 spans 12 amino acids. As processed by the authors: Using reference gene primer amplification, nucleated cell counts were estimated. Measured with immunoSEQ multiplex PCR; TCRdb has only the in-frame clones, and not every one. V and J calls and clone size are given by that table; D and trimming were obtained from the DNA. The top ten hold roughly 11% of the sample, which has approximately 150,000 clones, roughly 77% seen once. The sequencing input was peripheral blood. This sequence joins TRBV12-3 or TRBV12-4 and TRBJ1-2, with D hard to call. The receptor was derived from a human donor in a cohort sampled during active COVID-19. CDR3 sequence: CASSLGGRGYTF. The DNA for the CDR3 is TGTGCCAGCAGTTTAGGAGGGCGGGGCTACACCTTC.